This paragraph reports one T cell receptor (beta chain). The antigen remains undetermined. From RNA transcripts, TCR beta CDR3 regions were amplified. With the HTBI primer set, the TCR CDR3 went through a first round of RT-PCR. Each CDR3 protein gets one entry after TCRdb re-called the multiplex PCR reads with MiXCR. The sample has roughly 580,000 distinct CDR3 sequences, around 46% seen once. The data were obtained in a study of T cells in Graves' hyperthyroidism and ophthalmopathy. Notes on the study in general: Ophthalmopathy was distinguished from stable hyperthyroidism by 13 V-J signatures.

The CDR3 runs to 15 residues. Per the germline V gene, CDR1 is LNHNV and CDR2 is YYDKDF (reference sequence). Trimming pared 3 bases from V and 4 bases from J, leaving 12 bases between. V and J are TRBV15 and TRBJ1-4, with a possible D match to TRBD1 (5 bases). The receptor's source is a woman between 18 and 30 years old with Graves' hyperthyroidism. The specimen sequenced was peripheral blood or thyroid tissue (not recorded which). The CDR3 region is CATSSLGTYNEKLFF. The CDR3 coding sequence is TGTGCCACCAGCAGCCTCGGGACCTATAATGAAAAACTGTTTTTT.